This T cell receptor beta chain was sequenced for a study of cytomegalovirus exposure and HLA in healthy donors (dated by TCRdb to about 2017). Regarding the complete study: In an earlier analysis of 550 to 750 of the donors, 250 to 300 Gb of sequence data and approximately 100 million unique TCR beta sequences from approximately 180 million T cells were reported. An early release covering some 640 HLA-typed donors comprised approximately 290 gigabases of sequencing data and about 90 million unique TCR sequences. Of the 398 genotyped donors, over 65% fell in the genetic ancestry cluster associated with self-reported Caucasian donors. The study aimed to test whether cataloging public T cell receptors could reveal signatures of past pathogen exposure. The T cell repertoires of several hundred subjects were profiled by immunosequencing and related to cytomegalovirus serostatus. Along with the roughly 610-subject first cohort, a separate validation cohort of 120 different subjects was used. To predict cytomegalovirus infection status, the study combined high-throughput TCR immunosequencing, statistical association of individual TCRs with disease status, and machine learning. A later analysis re-analyzed previously published TCR beta repertoires from 550 to 700 donors and added high-resolution HLA genotyping to study TCR occurrence patterns. Rather than drawing on any new phenotypic data, the later analysis identified candidate immune exposures from TCR beta sequences and the way those sequences occurred across donors. In an earlier analysis of 500 to 650 of the donors, high-throughput TCR beta sequencing was used to judge whether each TCR beta V gene segment behaved as functional or pseudogenic. Alongside the repertoire data, information on donor age, sex, ethnicity and CMV serostatus was compiled. Genome-wide SNP genotypes for about three fifths of the roughly 670 donors were used in a later genetic analysis, which treated that subset as a discovery cohort. All discovery cohort repertoires had been generated using a single sequencing platform. Class I and class II HLA loci were covered by the typing at four-digit resolution. Typing coverage differed by locus: A, B, C, DRB1 and DQB1 were typed in roughly 629-640 donors, DQA1 in about 560, DPA1 in approximately 610, and DPB1 in 400 to 490. A few DR-DQ haplotypes were treated as single units for association and clustering because of strong linkage in the cohort. Among over 350 genotyped donors of the cohort, an average of approximately 240,000 unique TCR beta nucleotide sequences were sequenced per donor, roughly 20% of them non-productive. Points the paper makes about the study in general: Across donors, most TCR sequences were observed very rarely, whereas some public TCRs were present in many individuals. When HLA alleles, especially DR and DQ, strongly co-occurred, TCR associations were difficult to assign to individual alleles. It was suggested by the authors that the approach could potentially be generalized to other disease states and immunological phenotypes. Because HLA typing was missing for some donors at each locus, association tests included only the typed subset. According to a later analysis, parvovirus B19, influenza, CMV and Epstein-Barr virus appeared linked to several top co-occurrence clusters. A further reported finding was that TCR beta sequences accurately predicted the HLA-A and HLA-B alleles for most subjects in the first cohort. An earlier analysis of several hundred of the donors showed that most TCR beta V segments appeared in productive rearrangements either about 87% or about 30% of the time, which broadly matched IMGT annotations. In a later analysis, the rate of TCR association differed among HLA loci, with DRB1 alleles having the most associated TCRs and HLA-C alleles having the fewest. Because the 87-base-pair reads could not distinguish some IMGT-functional V segments, including TRBV6-2 and TRBV6-3, those segments were excluded. Roughly uniform sequencing depth across donors was assumed in presence/absence analyses, although this assumption may not hold. A group of highly shared sequence variants was considered likely to be a technical artifact of the sequencing pipeline. A later genetic analysis reported fewer N-insertions in productive TCRs among donors in an Asian-associated ancestry cluster than the roughly 700-donor mean. The earlier analysis of a few hundred of the donors excluded around 17 rarely observed V segments, including chromosome 9 orphons, because counts were too low. A total of 164 TCR beta chains were listed by the study as associated with cytomegalovirus. Compared with equally common non-associated chains, HLA-associated TCR beta chains in a later analysis were more clonally expanded and had lower generation probabilities. A later analysis associated roughly 17,000 TCR beta sequences with specific HLA alleles at a false discovery rate of 0.05. Only TCR beta chains were sequenced in this cohort, and the absence of alpha or paired-chain data limited detectable features. Cytomegalovirus status was reported to be diagnosed by the classifier with high specificity and sensitivity in both the original and validation cohorts. In a later analysis, most CMV-associated TCR beta chains were found to appear HLA-restricted, with HLA associations seemingly driven largely by CMV exposure. A few of the identified cytomegalovirus-associated TCR beta chains were confirmed in vitro to be specific for cytomegalovirus antigens. For the cohort, immune exposure information was limited to CMV serostatus. In a later genetic analysis, a missense DCLRE1C variant was associated with V-gene and J-gene trimming of TCR beta chains, and the association was replicated in an independent cohort. Correlated functional status among segregating V segments might be attributable to linkage disequilibrium, but an unknown experimental factor could not be ruled out.

The library was prepared using the immunoSEQ multiplex PCR assay. For the multiplex PCR, a mixture combining 60 forward primers for TCR Vbeta segments and 13 reverse primers for TCR Jbeta segments was used. The CDR3 region of rearranged TCR beta genes was amplified from genomic DNA by a multiplex PCR assay. The amplified TCR beta libraries were sequenced on the Illumina HiSeq System as 87-base-pair reads. The authors' pipeline ran thus. A later analysis counted about 82 million unique TCR beta chains across the 550 to 800 repertoires, and around 9.9 million of these chains were shared by at least two donors. Raw reads were error-corrected and collapsed into unique sequences by a nearest-neighbor algorithm in which closely related sequences were merged to remove PCR and sequencing errors. Alignment of CDR3 sequences to IMGT reference sequences was used to assign V, D and J gene segments. Each retained sequence needed at least a six-nucleotide match to both a V gene segment and a J gene segment. Rearrangements were called productive when the CDR3 lacked stop codons and stayed in frame with V and J; all others were non-productive. CDR3 was defined by IMGT convention, running from the second conserved V-encoded cysteine to the conserved J-encoded phenylalanine. The earlier analysis of roughly 590 of the donors excluded any sequence lacking an unambiguous match to a single V gene segment. In an earlier analysis of 450 to 750 of the donors, a V segment was called functional when productive rearrangements were above 56.7%, and segregating when the standard deviation between donors exceeded 5%. A statistical classification framework was built for diagnosing cytomegalovirus status from the catalog of TCR beta chain sequences. A later analysis assigned V and J genes by comparing TCR nucleotide sequences with IMGT/GENE-DB human TR gene sequences. In a later analysis, CDR3 sequences and most-parsimonious VDJ recombination scenarios were assigned using the TCRdist pipeline. A later analysis defined each TCR beta chain by its CDR3 amino acid sequence plus V-gene family, and excluded reads lacking a unique V-gene family. A later analysis removed 500 to 600 highly shared, low-generation-probability nucleotide sequences to deal with suspected cross-contamination and a sequencing artifact. In a later analysis, a clonal expansion index for each public chain was calculated from normalized within-repertoire ranks of inferred template counts. In a later analysis, generation probabilities were computed using a VDJ recombination model fitted to out-of-frame rearrangements, and the results were checked against IGoR. Hypergeometric tests were used in a later analysis to score TCR-TCR, TCR-HLA and TCR-CMV co-occurrence, with a repertoire-size bias correction applied to the TCR pairs. A later analysis estimated false discovery rates by permuting HLA or CMV assignments 20 times. In a later analysis, co-occurring TCRs were grouped with DBSCAN, and TCRdist sequence similarity was added when clustering was performed within HLA-allele-positive subsets. Repertoires with fewer than 30,000 or more than 120,000 public chains, plus five repertoires with anomalous nucleotide sharing, were excluded from co-occurrence clustering. TCRdb's version of the immuneACCESS table is confined to in-frame rearrangements and falls short of the full clone set. An unresolved V gene accounts for under half of the shortfall where checked; the remainder is of unknown origin. V, J and clone size derive from that table, while D and trimming were established from the DNA sequence. This sample is represented by roughly 140,000 clones; about 80% of them were singletons. Jointly, the top ten make up about 4.3% of the sample.

Counted from cysteine to phenylalanine, this CDR3 has 15 amino acids. Only the CDR3 DNA is retained, 45 bases long and in frame from the first base. Trimming leaves V shorter by 3 bases and J shorter by 4 bases, with the junction holding 8 bases beyond the gene matches. CDR1 and CDR2 are drawn from the germline V gene: KGHSH, LQKENI. The cohort consisted of 600 or so healthy bone marrow donors. At the time of sampling, all cohort members were nominally healthy, though unrecorded immune exposures were likely present. The donor was CMV seronegative and belonged to the group of 320 or so seronegative cohort members. A peripheral blood sample was provided by each donor, and peripheral blood mononuclear cells were used for TCR beta sequencing. The Qiagen DNeasy Blood Extraction Kit was used to extract genomic DNA from the blood cell samples. A note on this clone: Its antigen remains unidentified. Base quality data are lacking; no much larger clone is found one base away.

Recombination connected TRBV18 to TRBJ2-7, and TRBD1 aligns with 8 junction nucleotides. The sequence derives from a man aged 40-49 years in good health and CMV-seronegative. The specimen sequenced was PBMCs. The nucleotide sequence reads TGTGCCAGCTCACCCCCCGGACAGGGTTTATACGAGCAGTACTTC. Translated, this gives CASSPPGQGLYEQYF.